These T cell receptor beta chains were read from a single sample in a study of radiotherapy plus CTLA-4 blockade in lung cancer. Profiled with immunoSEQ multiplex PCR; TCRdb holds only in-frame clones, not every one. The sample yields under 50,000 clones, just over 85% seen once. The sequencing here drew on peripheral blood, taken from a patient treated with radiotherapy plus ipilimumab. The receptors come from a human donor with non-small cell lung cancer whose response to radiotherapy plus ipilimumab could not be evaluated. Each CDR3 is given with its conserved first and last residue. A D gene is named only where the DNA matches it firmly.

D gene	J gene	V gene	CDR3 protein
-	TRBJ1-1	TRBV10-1	CASSDVQGNTEAFF
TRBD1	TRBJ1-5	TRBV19	CASSMTGGGQPQHF
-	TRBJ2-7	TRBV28	CASSLRGPYEQYF
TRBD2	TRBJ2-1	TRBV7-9	CASELAGDYNEQFF
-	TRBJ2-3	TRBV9	CASSVERDTPDTQYF
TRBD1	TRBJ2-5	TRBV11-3	CASSAGTGGRGTQYF
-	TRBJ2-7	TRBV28	CASTSPLSYEQYF
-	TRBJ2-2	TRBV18	CASSRGDLAGELFF
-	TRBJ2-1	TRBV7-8	CASSPRGGLTYNEQFF
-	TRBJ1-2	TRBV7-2	CASSLIGEGGYGYTF
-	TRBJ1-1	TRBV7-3	CASSPGGLGTEAFF
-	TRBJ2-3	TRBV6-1	CASSRGADEGKQYF
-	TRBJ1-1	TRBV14	CASSQEGRGQAFF
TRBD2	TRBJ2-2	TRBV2	CASRSGRANTGELFF
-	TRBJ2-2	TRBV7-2	CASSPVWAGTGELFF
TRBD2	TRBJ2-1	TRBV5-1	CASSSAASGYNEQFF
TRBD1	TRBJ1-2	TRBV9	CASSPNVDRDYGYTF
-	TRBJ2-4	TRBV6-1	CASSVNGHSTAKNIQYF
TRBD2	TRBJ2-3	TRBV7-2	CASQAGASTDTQYF
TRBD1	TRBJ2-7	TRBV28	CASREQGRYEQYF
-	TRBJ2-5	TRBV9	CASSARTVSKETQYF
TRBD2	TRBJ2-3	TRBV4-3	CASSPGVRGGITDTQYF
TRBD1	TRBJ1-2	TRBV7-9	CASSTTGTGIYGYTF
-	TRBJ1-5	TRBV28	CASSDKQPQHF
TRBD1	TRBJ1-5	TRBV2	CASSRGNRPQHF
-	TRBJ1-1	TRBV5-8	CASSEKVAGFGLNTEAFF
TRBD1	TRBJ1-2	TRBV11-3	CASRGTGFSDYGYTF
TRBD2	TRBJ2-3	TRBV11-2	CASSPRTSAGDTQYF
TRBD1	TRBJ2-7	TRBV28	CASESPRGPSYEQYF
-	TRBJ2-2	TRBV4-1	CASSHERYTGELFF
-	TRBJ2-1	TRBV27	CARRGGYRFF
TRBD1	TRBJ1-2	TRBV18	CASSPWDRGGYTF
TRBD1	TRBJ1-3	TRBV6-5	CASSKTGYGGNTIYF
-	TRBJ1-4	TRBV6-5	CASRGLGLPNEKLFF
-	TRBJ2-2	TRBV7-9	CASSPRMQGYTGELFF
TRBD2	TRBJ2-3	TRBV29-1	CSAALAGGADTQYF
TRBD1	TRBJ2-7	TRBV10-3	CANSPGQGGEQYF
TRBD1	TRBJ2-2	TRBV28	CAIRRTGLTGELFF
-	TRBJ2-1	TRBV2	CASYGGRSENEQFF
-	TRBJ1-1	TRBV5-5	CASSSYTEAFF
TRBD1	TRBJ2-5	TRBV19	CASGGTGGLGGQETQYF
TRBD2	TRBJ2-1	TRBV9	CASSGTGRTVLGHEQFF
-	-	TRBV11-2	CASSPIRRVRGSDTYEQYF
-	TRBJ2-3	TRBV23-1	CASSQSGRAGTDTQYF
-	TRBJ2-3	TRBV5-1	CASSPTAGAFTDTQYF
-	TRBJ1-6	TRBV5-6	CASSRGSMNSPLHF
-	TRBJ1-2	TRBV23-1	CYAGGHGYTF
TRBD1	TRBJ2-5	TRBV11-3	CASSRREGADQETQYF
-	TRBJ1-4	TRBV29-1	CSVRPGGGFNEKLFF
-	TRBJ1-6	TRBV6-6	CASSATDGGRSPLHF
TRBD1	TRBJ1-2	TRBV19	CASSRDRGLLGYGYTF
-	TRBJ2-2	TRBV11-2	CASSHNSGDTGELFF
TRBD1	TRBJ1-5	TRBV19	CASSPTISIRGPQHF
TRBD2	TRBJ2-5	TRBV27	CASSLSRGGETQYF
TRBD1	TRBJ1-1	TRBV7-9	CASSPTDRLNTEAFF
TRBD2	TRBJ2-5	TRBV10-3	CAISGSGKETQYF
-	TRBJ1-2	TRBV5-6	CASSLDRVQYTF